This entry lists 12 T cell receptor beta chains sequenced from one sample in a study of blood T cell repertoires in COVID-19. TCRdb keeps only in-frame clones here, not all; method: immunoSEQ multiplex PCR. The repertoire has about 41,000 clones, more than 75% of them found once; the top ten carry approximately 4.8%. The specimen was peripheral blood. These TCRs come from a human donor in a cohort sampled during active COVID-19.

This chain uses TRBV5-4 with TRBJ2-7; 10 bases fit TRBD2. The CDR3 sequence is 17 residues long. CDR1 and CDR2 from the germline V gene are SGHNT and YYREEE (reference sequence). Unmatched junction bases numbered 15, after V lost 2 bases and J lost 7 bases. The CDR3, as DNA: TGTGCCAGCAGCTTCGGCGGTGGGAGCGGGAGGGCACGAGAGCAGTACTTC. Amino acid sequence: CASSFGGGSGRAREQYF.

This sequence joins TRBV9 and TRBJ2-1; maybe TRBD2 (6 bases). The CDR3 consists of 17 residues. The V end was cut by 4 bases, the J end by 0 bases, with 17 bases between. From germline, CDR1 is SGDLS and CDR2 YYNGEE. The CDR3 spells CASSSEGGGSSYNEQFF. For the CDR3, the DNA is TGTGCCAGCAGCTCCGAGGGAGGTGGGAGCTCCTACAATGAGCAGTTCTTC.

J is TRBJ1-6 and V is TRBV6-4; no firm D call. Trimming stripped 6 bases from V and 7 bases from J, with 10 bases between. The CDR3 totals 13 residues. Germline V gene lookup returns CDR1 MRHNA and CDR2 SNTAGT. The CDR3 DNA is TGTGCCAGCAGCCAAGTGGAGAATTCACCCCTCCACTTT. It codes for CASSQVENSPLHF.

The chain uses TRBV7-9 and TRBJ1-1; D ambiguous. This CDR3 is 14 amino acids long. The ends were cut back, 3 bases at V and 4 bases at J, with 12 bases in the middle. Germline V lookup: CDR1 SEHNR, CDR2 FQNEAQ (reference sequence). CDR3 DNA sequence: TGTGCCAGCAGCTTTTCAACCGGGAGCACTGAAGCTTTCTTT. Its translation is CASSFSTGSTEAFF.

This clone was counted once. The chain combines TRBV6-5 with TRBJ2-4; 7 bases are shared with TRBD1. The CDR3 extends over 14 amino acids. Germline V gene data show CDR1 as MNHEY and CDR2 as SVGAGI. Trimming cost V 9 bases and J 2 bases; bases outside gene matches: 7. Here the CDR3 DNA reads TGTGCCAGTCTTTGGGACAGTACCAAAAACATTCAGTACTTC. Amino acid sequence: CASLWDSTKNIQYF.

The V call is TRBV28, the J call TRBJ2-3; 8 bases fit TRBD1. Trimming removed 6 bases from V and 1 base from J; junction bases left unmatched: 6. The CDR3 length is 15 residues. Germline V gene lookup returns CDR1 MDHEN and CDR2 SYDVKM. As DNA, the CDR3 is TGTGCCAGCAGAATCCCGGGACAGGGCACAGATACGCAGTATTTT. Translation: CASRIPGQGTDTQYF.

This CDR3 is CAWSRGQGISPLHF. The CDR3, as DNA: TGTGCCTGGAGCCGAGGACAGGGGATTTCACCCCTCCACTTT. The chain combines TRBV30 with TRBJ1-6; TRBD1 matches 9 bases. V was pared by 3 bases and J by 9 bases, with 6 bases of the junction left unmatched. Looked up from germline, CDR1 is GTSNPN and CDR2 is SVGIG (reference sequence). This CDR3 comprises 14 residues.

This clone has more than one count but fewer than ten. This chain connects TRBV5-4 to TRBJ1-5, with 10 nucleotides matching TRBD1. The ends lost 2 bases at V and 0 bases at J; junction bases unmatched: 5. The CDR3 loop spans 17 amino acids. Germline V gene sequence: CDR1 SGHNT, CDR2 YYREEE (reference sequence). The CDR3 sequence: CASSLGTGDYSNQPQHF. CDR3 DNA: TGTGCCAGCAGCTTAGGGACAGGGGACTATAGCAATCAGCCCCAGCATTTT. Full variable domain (missing parts from reference TRBV5-4 and TRBJ1-5): ETGVTQSPTHLIKTRGQQVTLRCSSQSGHNTVSWYQQALGQGPQFIFQYYREEENGRGNFPPRFSGLQFPNYSSELNVNALELDDSALYLCASSLGTGDYSNQPQHFGDGTRLSIL.

The chain combines TRBV29-1 with TRBJ1-1, with 8 positions matching TRBD1. The CDR3 consists of 16 residues. Germline-derived CDR1 and CDR2 are SQVTM and ANQGSEA. V gave up 7 bases and J gave up 4 bases; unmatched junction bases: 17. The CDR3 DNA sequence: TGCAGCGGGCGCGGGACAGGACGCACTCTGAGCACTGAAGCTTTCTTT. This gives the protein CSGRGTGRTLSTEAFF. Together with reference TRBV29-1 and TRBJ1-1, the CDR3 gives the full variable domain: SAVISQKPSRDICQRGTSLTIQCQVDSQVTMMFWYRQQPGQSLTLIATANQGSEATYESGFVIDKFPISRPNLTFSTLTVSNMSPEDSSIYLCSGRGTGRTLSTEAFFGQGTRLTVV.

This chain connects TRBV28 to TRBJ1-4; D uncertain. Deletions cut 3 bases from V and 0 bases from J, with 11 bases between. The length of the CDR3 is 16 residues. Germline CDR1 and CDR2: MDHEN and SYDVKM. The CDR3 protein is CASSLMTTATNEKLFF. DNA for the CDR3: TGTGCCAGCAGTTTGATGACTACGGCAACTAATGAAAAACTGTTTTTT.

The CDR3 DNA is TGTGCCAGCAGCTCAAACAGGGGGCTTTGGGAGACCCAGTACTTC. Translated, it gives CASSSNRGLWETQYF. The chain carries TRBV7-8 and TRBJ2-5; TRBD1 aligns across 9 bases. With V trimmed by 4 bases and J by 5 bases, 8 bases remained unmatched. The CDR3 consists of 15 residues. CDR1 is SGHVS, CDR2 FQNEAQ, per germline.

V is TRBV28 and J is TRBJ2-7, with 9 bases identical to TRBD2. CDR3 length: 13 amino acids. The germline gives CDR1 MDHEN, CDR2 SYDVKM. The V segment lost 1 base and the J segment 6 bases; nucleotides outside the gene matches: 1. In DNA, the CDR3 is TGTGCCAGCAGTTTATTTAGCGGGAGCGAGCAGTACTTC. Its protein is CASSLFSGSEQYF. The full variable domain, completed using reference TRBV28 and TRBJ2-7, is DVKVTQSSRYLVKRTGEKVFLECVQDMDHENMFWYRQDPGLGLRLIYFSYDVKMKEKGDIPEGYSVSREKKERFSLILESASTNQTSMYLCASSLFSGSEQYFGPGTRLTVT.